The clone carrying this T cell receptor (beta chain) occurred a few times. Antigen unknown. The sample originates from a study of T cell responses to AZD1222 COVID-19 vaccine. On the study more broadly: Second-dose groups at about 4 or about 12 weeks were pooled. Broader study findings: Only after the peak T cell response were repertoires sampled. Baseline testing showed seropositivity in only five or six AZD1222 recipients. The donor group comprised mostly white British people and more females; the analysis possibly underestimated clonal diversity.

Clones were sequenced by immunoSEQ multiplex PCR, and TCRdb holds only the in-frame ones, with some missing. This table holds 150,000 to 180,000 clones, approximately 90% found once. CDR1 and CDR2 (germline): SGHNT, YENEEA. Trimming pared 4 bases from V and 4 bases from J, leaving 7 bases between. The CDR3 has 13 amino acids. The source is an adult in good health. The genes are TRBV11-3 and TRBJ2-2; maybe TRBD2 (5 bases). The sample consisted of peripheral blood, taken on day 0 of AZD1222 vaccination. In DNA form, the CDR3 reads TGTGCCAGCAGCTCTGAGGGCACCGGGGAGCTGTTTTTT. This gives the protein CASSSEGTGELFF.